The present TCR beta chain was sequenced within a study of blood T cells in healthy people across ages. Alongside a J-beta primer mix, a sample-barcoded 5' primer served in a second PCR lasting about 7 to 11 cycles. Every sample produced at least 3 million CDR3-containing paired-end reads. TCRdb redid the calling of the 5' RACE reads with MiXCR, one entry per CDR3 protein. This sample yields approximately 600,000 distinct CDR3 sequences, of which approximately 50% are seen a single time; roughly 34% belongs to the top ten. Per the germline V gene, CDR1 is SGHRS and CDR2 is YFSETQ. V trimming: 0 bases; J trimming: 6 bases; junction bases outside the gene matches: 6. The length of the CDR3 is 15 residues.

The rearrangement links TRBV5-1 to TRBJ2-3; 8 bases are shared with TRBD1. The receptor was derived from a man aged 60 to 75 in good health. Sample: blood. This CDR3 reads CASSLERTGLDTQYF. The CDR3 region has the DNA TGCGCCAGCAGCTTGGAGCGGACAGGGCTCGATACGCAGTATTTT.